Listed here are 23 T cell receptor beta chains from one sample, sequenced in a study of cytomegalovirus exposure and HLA in healthy donors (dated by TCRdb to 2016 to 2017). Library construction relied on the immunoSEQ multiplex PCR assay. The immuneACCESS repertoire file appears here via TCRdb, limited to in-frame rearrangements. These files lack a portion of the clones; in checked studies, under half of the deficit traces to unresolved V genes, and the cause of the others is not known. This sample holds approximately 140,000 clones; around 90% were observed only once. Just under 9% of the sample comes from the top ten. Sequencing was carried out using PBMCs. The receptors originated from a man between 18 and 29 years old in good health and CMV-seropositive.

The V call is TRBV6-1, the J call TRBJ2-7; the D is unclear. There are 14 residues in the CDR3. Per the germline V gene, CDR1 is MNHNS and CDR2 is SASEGT. The V end lost 1 base, the J end lost 3 bases, and 10 bases lay between the germline ends. The CDR3 loop is CASSEGAEFYEQYF. CDR3 sequence (DNA): TGTGCCAGCAGTGAAGGGGCAGAATTCTACGAGCAGTACTTC.

The V gene is TRBV2, the J gene TRBJ2-1; 7 bases align to TRBD1. Germline CDR1 reads SNHLY; CDR2 reads FYNNEI. This CDR3 has 12 residues. Trimming took 5 bases from V and 7 from J; bases not matched to a gene: 2. In nucleotides, the CDR3 is TGTGCCAGCAGTCAACAGGGGAATGAGCAGTTCTTC. It yields the protein CASSQQGNEQFF.

CDR3 residues: CASSLLQGSSYEQYF. The CDR3 DNA reads TGTGCCAGCAGCTTACTTCAGGGGAGCTCCTACGAGCAGTACTTC. The J gene is TRBJ2-7, the V gene TRBV11-2; TRBD1 might be the D (6 bases). The V gene's germline CDR1 is SGHAT and CDR2 FQNNGV. The CDR3 is made up of 15 amino acids. Trimming left V 2 bases short and J 0 bases short, with 11 bases between.

The genes are TRBV5-1 and TRBJ2-3, with D perhaps matching TRBD1 (5 bases). CDR3 length equals 14 residues. Per the germline V gene, CDR1 is SGHRS and CDR2 is YFSETQ. Trimming removed 0 bases at V and 1 base at J, with 6 bases between. The CDR3 here is CASSLEGGTDTQYF. Written as DNA, the CDR3 is TGCGCCAGCAGCTTGGAAGGGGGCACAGATACGCAGTATTTT.

The rearrangement links TRBV2 to TRBJ2-5, with D unclear. CDR3 length: 15 residues. CDR1 is SNHLY, CDR2 FYNNEI, per germline. V was cut by 6 bases and J by 2 bases, with 16 bases left in between. The CDR3 reads CASRPRKPGQETQYF. CDR3 DNA sequence: TGTGCCAGCAGGCCTAGGAAACCCGGGCAAGAGACCCAGTACTTC.

V usage is TRBV19 and J usage is TRBJ1-6, with TRBD1 as a possible D gene (5 bases). Deletions cut 7 bases from V and 10 bases from J, with 14 bases between. CDR1 LNHDA and CDR2 SQIVND come from the germline V gene (reference sequence). This CDR3 region has 13 residues. CDR3 sequence: CASTIDRSSPLHF. CDR3 nucleotides: TGTGCCAGTACCATTGACAGAAGCTCACCCCTCCACTTT.

This chain uses TRBV30 with TRBJ2-1; a possible D gene is TRBD2 (5 bases). This CDR3 comprises 11 residues. The V gene's germline CDR1 is GTSNPN and CDR2 SVGIG (reference sequence). Trimming took off 3 bases at V and 7 bases at J, with 7 bases between the two ends. CDR3 loop: CAWRLGNEQFF. The CDR3 DNA reads as TGTGCCTGGAGACTAGGGAATGAGCAGTTCTTC.

The genes are TRBV18 and TRBJ2-7, with a weak D call TRBD2 (5 bases). The length of the CDR3 is 12 residues. Germline assignment: CDR1 KGHSH and CDR2 LQKENI. Deletions cut 1 base from V and 5 bases from J, with 6 bases between. The CDR3 DNA follows: TGTGCCAGCTCACCACTCGGGGACGAGCAGTACTTC. Amino acids: CASSPLGDEQYF.

This chain joins TRBV5-1 and TRBJ2-2; maybe TRBD2 (6 bases). The germline V gene has CDR1 SGHRS and CDR2 YFSETQ. The CDR3 spans 15 residues. V lost 2 bases and J lost 2, with 10 bases in between. This CDR3 is CASSFGRGNTGELFF. The DNA for the CDR3 is TGCGCCAGCAGCTTTGGGCGGGGCAACACCGGGGAGCTGTTTTTT.

The rearrangement uses TRBV30 and TRBJ2-5; possibly TRBD1 for D (6 bases). Germline assignment: CDR1 GTSNPN and CDR2 SVGIG (reference sequence). The CDR3 has 13 residues. V lost 3 bases, J lost 7 bases, and 15 bases lay in between. The CDR3 protein is CAWSRGSMGTQYF. CDR3 nucleotide sequence: TGTGCCTGGAGCAGGGGATCAATGGGGACCCAGTACTTC.

This clone was found a few times. The CDR3 region has the DNA TGTGCCAGCAGCCAGTACACTGAAGCTTTCTTT. Translation gives CASSQYTEAFF. The V and J genes are TRBV7-2 and TRBJ1-1; no reliable D call. Trimming cost V 5 bases and J 3 bases, with 4 bases left between them. The germline V gene encodes CDR1 SGHTA and CDR2 FQGNSA. The CDR3 extends over 11 amino acids.

This clone appeared a single time. The chain recombines TRBV21-1 with TRBJ2-6; TRBD2 was called by the table and not checked on the DNA. TRBV21-1 represents a pseudogene. The CDR3 totals 13 residues. The CDR3 DNA is TGTGCCAGTCGTGAGTCTGGGGCCAACGTCCTGACTTTC. Its protein product is CASRESGANVLTF.

The chain joins TRBV28 to TRBJ2-7, with TRBD2 matching over 7 bases. Germline lookup yields CDR1 MDHEN and CDR2 SYDVKM. V lost 6 bases to trimming and J lost 0 bases; unmatched junction nucleotides: 5. The CDR3 consists of 14 residues. This chain's CDR3 is CASSSAGDSYEQYF. The CDR3 DNA reads TGTGCCAGCAGCTCGGCGGGAGACTCCTACGAGCAGTACTTC. The whole variable domain, filled in from reference TRBV28 and TRBJ2-7, reads DVKVTQSSRYLVKRTGEKVFLECVQDMDHENMFWYRQDPGLGLRLIYFSYDVKMKEKGDIPEGYSVSREKKERFSLILESASTNQTSMYLCASSSAGDSYEQYFGPGTRLTVT.

The V call is TRBV6-5, the J call TRBJ1-4; D gene ambiguous. Deletions cut 0 bases from V and 3 bases from J, with 11 bases between. CDR1 is MNHEY and CDR2 is SVGAGI in the germline V gene. The CDR3 covers 16 residues. The CDR3: CASSYSMTRPNEKLFF. DNA of the CDR3: TGTGCCAGCAGTTACTCGATGACAAGACCTAATGAAAAACTGTTTTTT.

V is TRBV25-1 and J is TRBJ1-6; 9 bases map to TRBD1. Trimming removed 7 bases from V and 3 bases from J; junction bases left unmatched: 4. This CDR3 region has 15 residues. From germline, CDR1 is MGHDK and CDR2 SYGVNS. The CDR3 nucleotides are TGTGCCAGCACACCGGGACAGGGCTATAATTCACCCCTCCACTTT. It yields the protein CASTPGQGYNSPLHF.

This clone occurred a few times. J is TRBJ1-1 and V is TRBV6-1; 12 bases map to TRBD1. Germline V gene lookup returns CDR1 MNHNS and CDR2 SASEGT. This CDR3 contains 16 residues. V dropped 1 base and J dropped 7; count of bases not matched to a gene: 7. CDR3 residues: CASSEVGDRGPGEAFF. In DNA, the CDR3 is TGTGCCAGCAGTGAAGTGGGGGACAGGGGGCCGGGTGAAGCTTTCTTT.

The chain employs TRBV9 and TRBJ1-1, with 7 bases identical to TRBD1. The CDR3 spans 15 residues. The V segment lost 4 bases and the J segment 1 base; nucleotides outside the gene matches: 7. Germline V gives CDR1 SGDLS, CDR2 YYNGEE. The CDR3 here is CASSSGAGGNTEAFF. The CDR3, as DNA: TGTGCCAGCAGCTCAGGGGCAGGGGGGAACACTGAAGCTTTCTTT.

The gene calls are TRBV6-5 and TRBJ2-1; D call uncertain. V lost 7 bases, J lost 0 bases, and 7 bases lay in between. CDR1 and CDR2 from the germline V gene are MNHEY and SVGAGI. This CDR3 comprises 13 residues. This CDR3 reads CASISSSYNEQFF. CDR3 in DNA: TGTGCCAGCATCTCTAGCTCCTACAATGAGCAGTTCTTC.

The rearrangement joins TRBV19 to TRBJ1-2, with D possibly TRBD1 on 5 matching bases. CDR1 is LNHDA and CDR2 is SQIVND in the germline V gene (reference sequence). V was shortened by 0 bases and J by 6 bases, with 17 bases between the two germline ends. CDR3 length equals 16 residues. The CDR3 region has the DNA TGTGCCAGTAGTATAGAGGGCGGCAGCCAAGGGGATGGCTACACCTTC. Translating it yields CASSIEGGSQGDGYTF.

This clone showed up just once. This rearrangement joins TRBV6-5 to TRBJ2-1; the D gene is possibly TRBD2 (6 bases). Per germline, CDR1 MNHEY and CDR2 SVGAGI. V was trimmed by 3 bases and J by 5 bases, leaving 14 bases between them. The CDR3 consists of 15 residues. CDR3 in amino acids: CASSYTWGGNNEQFF. The CDR3 DNA reads TGTGCCAGCAGTTATACCTGGGGAGGCAACAATGAGCAGTTCTTC.

About this clone itself: A junction boundary mismatches the germline segment, possibly from a read error. The chain recombines TRBV11-2 with TRBJ2-2; D unclear. The CDR3 loop spans 15 amino acids. The germline gives CDR1 SGHAT, CDR2 FQNNGV. CDR3: CASNLPLTGTGELFF. DNA of the CDR3: TGTGCCAGCAACTTACCATTGACGGGCACCGGGGAGCTGTTTTTT.

This chain joins TRBV9 and TRBJ2-3; the D gene is possibly TRBD1 (5 bases). The CDR3 runs to 13 residues. Germline CDR1 reads SGDLS; CDR2 reads YYNGEE. The V end lost 0 bases, the J end lost 5 bases, and 7 bases lay between the germline ends. The CDR3 reads CASSVGGQDTQYF. In DNA, the CDR3 is TGTGCCAGCAGCGTAGGGGGCCAAGATACGCAGTATTTT.

The chain couples TRBV6-5 to TRBJ2-2, with D perhaps TRBD2 (5 bases). The CDR3 runs 15 residues. Deletions cut 7 bases from V and 0 bases from J, with 12 bases between. Germline values: CDR1 MNHEY, CDR2 SVGAGI. The CDR3 sequence: CASTRDLANTGELFF. The CDR3 region has the DNA TGTGCCAGCACCCGGGATCTCGCGAACACCGGGGAGCTGTTTTTT.